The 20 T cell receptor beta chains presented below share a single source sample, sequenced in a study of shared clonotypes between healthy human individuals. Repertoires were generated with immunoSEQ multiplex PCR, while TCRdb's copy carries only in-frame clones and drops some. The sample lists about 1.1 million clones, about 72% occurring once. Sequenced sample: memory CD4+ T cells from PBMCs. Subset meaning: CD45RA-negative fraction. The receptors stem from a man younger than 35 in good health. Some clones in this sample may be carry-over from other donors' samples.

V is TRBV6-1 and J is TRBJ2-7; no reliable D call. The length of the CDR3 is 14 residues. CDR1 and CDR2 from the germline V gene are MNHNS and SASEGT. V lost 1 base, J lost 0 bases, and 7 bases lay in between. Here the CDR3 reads CASSEGPASYEQYF. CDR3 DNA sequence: TGTGCCAGCAGTGAAGGACCCGCCTCCTACGAGCAGTACTTC.

The CDR3 DNA is TGTGCCAGCAGTGAAGGAAGCGATCAGCCCCAGCATTTT. Protein: CASSEGSDQPQHF. The chain joins TRBV2 to TRBJ1-5; no definite D call. V was trimmed by 1 base and J by 5 bases, leaving 6 bases between them. CDR1 is SNHLY, CDR2 FYNNEI, per germline. The CDR3 extends over 13 amino acids.

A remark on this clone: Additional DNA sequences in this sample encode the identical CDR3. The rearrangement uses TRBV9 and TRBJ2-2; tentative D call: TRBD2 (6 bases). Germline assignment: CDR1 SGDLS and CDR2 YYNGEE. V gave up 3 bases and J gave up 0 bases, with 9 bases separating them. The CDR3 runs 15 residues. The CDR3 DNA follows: TGTGCCAGCAGCGGACGACTAGCGAACACCGGGGAGCTGTTTTTT. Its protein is CASSGRLANTGELFF. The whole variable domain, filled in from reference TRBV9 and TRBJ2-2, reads DSGVTQTPKHLITATGQRVTLRCSPRSGDLSVYWYQQSLDQGLQFLIQYYNGEERAKGNILERFSAQQFPDLHSELNLSSLELGDSALYFCASSGRLANTGELFFGEGSRLTVL.

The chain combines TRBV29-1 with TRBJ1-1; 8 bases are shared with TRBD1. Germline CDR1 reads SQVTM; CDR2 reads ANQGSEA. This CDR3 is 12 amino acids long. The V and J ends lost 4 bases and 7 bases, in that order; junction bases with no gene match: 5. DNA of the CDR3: TGCAGCGTTGTCCCCGGACAGGGTGAAGCTTTCTTT. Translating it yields CSVVPGQGEAFF.

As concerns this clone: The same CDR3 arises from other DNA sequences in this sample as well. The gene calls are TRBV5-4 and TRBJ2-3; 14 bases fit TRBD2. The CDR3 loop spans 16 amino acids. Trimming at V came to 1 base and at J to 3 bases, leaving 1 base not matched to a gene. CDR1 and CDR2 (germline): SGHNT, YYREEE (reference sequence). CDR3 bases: TGTGCCAGCAGCTTGAGACTAGCGGGAGGGACAGATACGCAGTATTTT. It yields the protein CASSLRLAGGTDTQYF. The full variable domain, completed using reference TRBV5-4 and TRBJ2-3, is ETGVTQSPTHLIKTRGQQVTLRCSSQSGHNTVSWYQQALGQGPQFIFQYYREEENGRGNFPPRFSGLQFPNYSSELNVNALELDDSALYLCASSLRLAGGTDTQYFGPGTRLTVL.

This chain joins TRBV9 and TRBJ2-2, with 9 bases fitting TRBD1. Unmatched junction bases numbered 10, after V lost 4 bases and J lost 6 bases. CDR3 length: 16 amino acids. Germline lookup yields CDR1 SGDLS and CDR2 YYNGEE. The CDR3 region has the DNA TGTGCCAGCAGCATCAGACAGGGGGGAAGAGCCGGGGAGCTGTTTTTT. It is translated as CASSIRQGGRAGELFF.

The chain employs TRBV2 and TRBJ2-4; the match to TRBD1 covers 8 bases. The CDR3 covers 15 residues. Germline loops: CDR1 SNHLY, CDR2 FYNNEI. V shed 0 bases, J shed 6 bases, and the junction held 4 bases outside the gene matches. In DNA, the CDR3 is TGTGCCAGCAGTGAAGCGGCAGGGGGCGCAAACATTCAGTACTTC. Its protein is CASSEAAGGANIQYF.

The CDR3 DNA reads TGTGCCAGCAGCCGCACAGGGGGACAGACCCAGTACTTC. Translating gives CASSRTGGQTQYF. This chain joins TRBV7-9 and TRBJ2-5, with TRBD1 matching over 8 bases. The CDR3 runs 13 residues. In germline, CDR1 is SEHNR, CDR2 FQNEAQ (reference sequence). V shed 5 bases and J 6 bases; nucleotides not matched to a gene: 5.

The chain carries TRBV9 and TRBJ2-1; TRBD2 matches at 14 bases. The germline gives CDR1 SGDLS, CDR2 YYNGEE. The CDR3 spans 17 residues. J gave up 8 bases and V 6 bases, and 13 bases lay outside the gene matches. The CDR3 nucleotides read TGTGCCAGCACCCCATCACTGGGACTAGCGGGAGATGATGAGCAGTTCTTC. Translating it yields CASTPSLGLAGDDEQFF.

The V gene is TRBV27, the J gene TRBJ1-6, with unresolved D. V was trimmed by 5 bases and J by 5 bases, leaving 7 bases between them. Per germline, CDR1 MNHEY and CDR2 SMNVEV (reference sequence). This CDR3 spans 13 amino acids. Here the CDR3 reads CASSPDDNSPLHF. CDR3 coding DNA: TGTGCCAGCAGTCCTGATGATAATTCACCCCTCCACTTT.

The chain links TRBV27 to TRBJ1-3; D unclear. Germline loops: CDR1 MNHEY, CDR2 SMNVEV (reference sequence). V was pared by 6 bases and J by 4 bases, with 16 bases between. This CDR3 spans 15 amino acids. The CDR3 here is CASRSGSAWGNTIYF. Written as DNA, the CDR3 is TGTGCCAGCAGGTCCGGGAGTGCTTGGGGAAACACCATATATTTT.

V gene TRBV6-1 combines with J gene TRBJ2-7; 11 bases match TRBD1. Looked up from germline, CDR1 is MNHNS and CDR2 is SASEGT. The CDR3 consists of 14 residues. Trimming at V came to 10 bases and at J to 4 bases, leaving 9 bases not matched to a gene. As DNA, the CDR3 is TGTGCCACCGCGGAGGGGACAGGGGGGTACGAGCAGTACTTC. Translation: CATAEGTGGYEQYF.

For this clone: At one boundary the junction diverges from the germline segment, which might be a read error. The CDR3 DNA sequence: TGTGCCAGCAGTTACACGATTATAACGAACGCTGAAGCTTTCTTT. This sequence encodes CASSYTIITNAEAFF. The rearrangement links TRBV6-5 to TRBJ1-1, with D uncertain. Germline V CDR1 and CDR2: MNHEY, SVGAGI. This CDR3 has 15 amino acids.

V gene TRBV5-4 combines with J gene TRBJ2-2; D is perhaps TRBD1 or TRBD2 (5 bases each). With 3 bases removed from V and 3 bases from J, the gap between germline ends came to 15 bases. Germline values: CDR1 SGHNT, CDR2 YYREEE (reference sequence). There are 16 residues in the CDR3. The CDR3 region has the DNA TGTGCCAGCAGCTCAAGGGTGGGACGAGACACCGGGGAGCTGTTTTTT. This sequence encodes CASSSRVGRDTGELFF.

Here the CDR3 reads CAIQGRAGFYGYTF. The CDR3, as DNA: TGTGCCATCCAGGGCAGGGCGGGGTTCTATGGCTACACCTTC. V usage is TRBV10-3 and J usage is TRBJ1-2; the D gene is possibly TRBD1 (5 bases). Trimming took 8 bases from V and 4 from J, leaving 17 bases between them. The CDR3 is 14 residues long. The germline CDR1 and CDR2 sequences are ENHRY and SYGVKD.

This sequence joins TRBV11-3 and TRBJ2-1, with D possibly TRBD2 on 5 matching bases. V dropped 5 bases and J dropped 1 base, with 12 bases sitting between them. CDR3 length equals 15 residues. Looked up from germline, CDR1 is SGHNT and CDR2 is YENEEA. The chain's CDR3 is CASSKSGGSYNEQFF. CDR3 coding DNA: TGTGCCAGCAGCAAAAGCGGCGGGTCCTACAATGAGCAGTTCTTC.

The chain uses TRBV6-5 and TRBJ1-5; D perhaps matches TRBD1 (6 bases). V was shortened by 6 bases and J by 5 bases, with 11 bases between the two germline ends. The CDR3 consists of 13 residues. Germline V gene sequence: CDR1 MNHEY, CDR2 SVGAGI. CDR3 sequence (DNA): TGTGCCAGCAGATCAGGGGTCCATCAGCCCCAGCATTTT. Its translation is CASRSGVHQPQHF.

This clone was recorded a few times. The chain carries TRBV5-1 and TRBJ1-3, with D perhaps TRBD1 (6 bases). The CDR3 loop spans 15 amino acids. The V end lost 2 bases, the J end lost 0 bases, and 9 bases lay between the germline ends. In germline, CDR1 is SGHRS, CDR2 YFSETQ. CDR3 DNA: TGCGCCAGCAGCTTTTCAGGGGTCTCTGGAAACACCATATATTTT. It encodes CASSFSGVSGNTIYF.

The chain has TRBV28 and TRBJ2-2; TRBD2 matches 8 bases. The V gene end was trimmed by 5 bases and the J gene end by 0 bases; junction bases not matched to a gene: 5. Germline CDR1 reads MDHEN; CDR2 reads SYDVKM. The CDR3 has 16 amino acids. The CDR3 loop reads CASSEVAGTNTGELFF. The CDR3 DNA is TGTGCCAGCAGTGAAGTAGCGGGGACGAACACCGGGGAGCTGTTTTTT.

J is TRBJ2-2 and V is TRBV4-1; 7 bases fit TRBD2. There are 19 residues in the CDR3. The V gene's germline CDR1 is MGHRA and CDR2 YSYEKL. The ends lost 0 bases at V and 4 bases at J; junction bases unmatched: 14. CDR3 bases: TGCGCCAGCAGCCAAGATTATGGGGGGGGGAGCCCCGGCACCGGGGAGCTGTTTTTT. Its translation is CASSQDYGGGSPGTGELFF.